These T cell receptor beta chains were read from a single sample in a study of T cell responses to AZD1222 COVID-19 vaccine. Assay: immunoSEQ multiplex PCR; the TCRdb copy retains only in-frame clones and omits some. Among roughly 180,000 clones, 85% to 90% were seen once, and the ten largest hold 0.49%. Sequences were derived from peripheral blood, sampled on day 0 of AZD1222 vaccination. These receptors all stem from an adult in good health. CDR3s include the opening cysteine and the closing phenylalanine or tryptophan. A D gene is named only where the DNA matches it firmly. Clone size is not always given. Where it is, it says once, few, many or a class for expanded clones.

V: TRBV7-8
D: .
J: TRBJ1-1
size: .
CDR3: CASSLGHRALNTEAFF
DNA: TGTGCCAGCAGCTTAGGCCACAGGGCTTTGAACACTGAAGCTTTCTTT

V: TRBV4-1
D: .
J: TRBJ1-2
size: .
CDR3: CASSQPIHNRDNYGYTF
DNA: TGCGCCAGCAGCCAGCCAATCCACAACAGGGATAACTATGGCTACACCTTC

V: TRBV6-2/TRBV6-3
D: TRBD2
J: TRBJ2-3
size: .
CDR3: CASSYTSEDTQYF
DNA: TGTGCCAGCAGTTATACTAGCGAGGATACGCAGTATTTT

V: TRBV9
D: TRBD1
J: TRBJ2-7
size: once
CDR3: CASGQGAYEQYF
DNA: TGTGCCAGCGGTCAGGGGGCCTACGAGCAGTACTTC

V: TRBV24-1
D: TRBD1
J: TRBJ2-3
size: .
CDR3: CATSDFRTGGFTDTQYF
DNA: TGTGCCACCAGTGATTTCCGAACAGGGGGCTTTACAGATACGCAGTATTTT

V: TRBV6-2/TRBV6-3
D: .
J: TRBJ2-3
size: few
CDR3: CASSMDSPSTDTQYF
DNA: TGTGCCAGCAGTATGGACAGCCCTAGCACAGATACGCAGTATTTT

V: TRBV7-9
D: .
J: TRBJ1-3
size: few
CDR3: CASSLDSPRDTIYF
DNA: TGTGCCAGCAGCTTGGACTCTCCGAGGGACACCATATATTTT

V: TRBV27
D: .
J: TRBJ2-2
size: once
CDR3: CASSLGTANTGELFF
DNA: TGTGCCAGCAGTTTAGGGACGGCGAACACCGGGGAGCTGTTTTTT

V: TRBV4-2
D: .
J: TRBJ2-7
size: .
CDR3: CASSQDGAGIGGSYEQYF
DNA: TGTGCCAGCAGCCAAGATGGCGCGGGGATCGGGGGCTCCTACGAGCAGTACTTC

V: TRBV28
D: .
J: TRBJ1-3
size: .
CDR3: CASSPPGTARNTIYF
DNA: TGTGCCAGCAGTCCGCCGGGGACCGCGCGAAACACCATATATTTT

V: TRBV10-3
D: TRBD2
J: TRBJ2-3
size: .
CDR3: CAISPGVAGISDTQYF
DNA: TGTGCCATCAGCCCCGGGGTAGCGGGAATTTCAGATACGCAGTATTTT

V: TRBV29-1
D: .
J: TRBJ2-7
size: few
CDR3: CSVKVTYEQYF
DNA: TGCAGCGTGAAGGTTACCTACGAGCAGTACTTC

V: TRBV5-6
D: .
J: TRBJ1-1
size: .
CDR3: CASSLGTWGRTEAFF
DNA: TGTGCCAGCAGCCTCGGGACCTGGGGGCGCACTGAAGCTTTCTTT

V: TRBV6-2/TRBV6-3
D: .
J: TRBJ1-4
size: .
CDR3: CASSPVGVQNEKLFF
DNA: TGTGCCAGCAGTCCCGTGGGGGTACAAAATGAAAAACTGTTTTTT

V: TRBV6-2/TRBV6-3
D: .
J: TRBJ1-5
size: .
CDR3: CASSGGRPQHF
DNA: TGTGCCAGCAGTGGCGGAAGGCCCCAGCATTTT

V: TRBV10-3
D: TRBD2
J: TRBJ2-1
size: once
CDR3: CAISGRTSHEQFF
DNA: TGTGCCATCAGTGGTAGGACTAGCCATGAGCAGTTCTTC

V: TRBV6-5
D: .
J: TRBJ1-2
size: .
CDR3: CASSYPALWYTF
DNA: TGTGCCAGCAGTTACCCCGCCCTGTGGTACACCTTC

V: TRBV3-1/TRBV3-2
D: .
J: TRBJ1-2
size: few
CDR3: CASSPELRGRTYGYTF
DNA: TGTGCCAGCAGCCCGGAGTTAAGAGGGCGGACGTATGGCTACACCTTC

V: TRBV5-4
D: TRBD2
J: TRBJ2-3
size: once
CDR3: CASNSPTSGETDTQYF
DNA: TGTGCCAGCAACAGCCCGACTAGCGGCGAAACAGATACGCAGTATTTT

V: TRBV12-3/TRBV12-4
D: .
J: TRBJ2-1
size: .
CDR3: CASSYSNEQFF
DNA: TGTGCCAGCTCCTATAGCAATGAGCAGTTCTTC

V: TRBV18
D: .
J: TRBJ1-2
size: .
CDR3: CASSPPRKEAWGYTF
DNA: TGTGCCAGCTCACCCCCTCGGAAAGAGGCGTGGGGCTACACCTTC

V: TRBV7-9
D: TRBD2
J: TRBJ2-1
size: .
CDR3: CASLGLAGGNEQFF
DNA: TGTGCCAGCCTCGGACTAGCGGGAGGGAATGAGCAGTTCTTC

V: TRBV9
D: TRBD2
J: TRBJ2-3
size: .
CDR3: CASSVGGQGRTSGGTDTQYF
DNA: TGTGCCAGCAGCGTAGGAGGTCAGGGTCGGACTAGCGGGGGGACAGATACGCAGTATTTT

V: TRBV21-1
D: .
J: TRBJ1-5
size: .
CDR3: CASSKDVWPHF
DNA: TGTGCCAGCAGCAAAGATGTGTGGCCGCATTTT

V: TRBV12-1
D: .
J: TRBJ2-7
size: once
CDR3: CASSLRLAGEDEQYF
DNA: TGTGCCAGCAGCTTGAGACTAGCGGGAGAAGACGAGCAGTACTTC

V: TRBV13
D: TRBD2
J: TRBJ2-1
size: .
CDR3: CASSFPLAGGSNEQFF
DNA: TGTGCCAGCAGCTTCCCGCTAGCGGGGGGGTCAAATGAGCAGTTCTTC

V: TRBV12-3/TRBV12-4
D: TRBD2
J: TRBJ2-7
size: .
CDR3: CASASGSTYEQYF
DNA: TGTGCCAGCGCTAGCGGTAGCACCTACGAGCAGTACTTC